The 31 T cell receptor beta chains listed next were all sequenced from one sample in a study of shared clonotypes between healthy human individuals (TCRdb year 2020). The receptor library was made with the immunoSEQ multiplex PCR assay. TCRdb re-hosts the immuneACCESS table, in-frame sequences only. Its copies lack some clones; in the studies checked, an unresolved V gene accounts for under half of them, and the cause for the rest is not known. In all, the sample holds roughly 2 million clones, and 95% of those were seen once. Clones ranked in the top ten supply 0.13% of the sample. Sequencing was performed on naive CD4+ T cells sorted from blood. Sample cell subset or site, as interpreted from the label and publication: CD45RA+ positively selected. These receptor sequences come from a man younger than 35 in good health.

Only one count was recorded for this clone. The chain uses TRBV7-2 and TRBJ1-3; D is perhaps TRBD1 (6 bases). Germline assignment: CDR1 SGHTA and CDR2 FQGNSA. V was trimmed by 5 bases and J by 4 bases, leaving 15 bases between them. CDR3 length equals 15 residues. CDR3 residues: CASSLGGEPGNTIYF. For the CDR3, the DNA is TGTGCCAGCAGCCTAGGGGGGGAACCCGGAAACACCATATATTTT.

The genes are TRBV7-8 and TRBJ1-3; D possibly corresponds to TRBD1 (6 bases). CDR1 is SGHVS and CDR2 is FQNEAQ in the germline V gene. Trimming pared 5 bases from V and 0 bases from J, leaving 14 bases between. The CDR3 is 16 residues long. CDR3 amino acids: CASSPRQANSGNTIYF. In nucleotides, the CDR3 is TGTGCCAGCAGCCCCCGACAGGCTAACTCTGGAAACACCATATATTTT.

This clone was seen just once. The CDR3 DNA reads as TGTGCCAGCAGCACACAGGGGAAACCCCAAGAGACCCAGTACTTC. Residues: CASSTQGKPQETQYF. V is TRBV11-2 and J is TRBJ2-5; 7 bases match TRBD1. The trim removed 5 bases at V and 1 base at J, leaving 7 bases unmatched. This CDR3 comprises 15 residues. CDR1 is SGHAT and CDR2 is FQNNGV in the germline V gene.

This chain links TRBV2 with TRBJ2-6; D is unclear. The CDR3 contains 15 residues. V gave up 4 bases and J gave up 1 base, with 8 bases separating them. CDR1 and CDR2 from the germline V gene are SNHLY and FYNNEI. The CDR3 nucleotides are TGTGCCAGCAGTGCATGGCTGTCTGGGGCCAACGTCCTGACTTTC. Protein: CASSAWLSGANVLTF.

This clone has a single count. This rearrangement joins TRBV25-1 to TRBJ2-1, with D unresolved. Germline V gene data show CDR1 as MGHDK and CDR2 as SYGVNS. Between the trimmed V and J ends, which lost 3 bases and 6 bases, there was a span of 15 bases. This CDR3 contains 15 residues. CDR3 in DNA: TGTGCCAGCAGTGATAGCCCGGGTTTGCCCAATGAGCAGTTCTTC. It encodes CASSDSPGLPNEQFF.

The chain employs TRBV28 and TRBJ1-4, with TRBD1 matching 7 bases. The ends lost 6 bases at V and 8 bases at J; junction bases unmatched: 9. The CDR3 sequence is 14 residues long. The germline V gene has CDR1 MDHEN and CDR2 SYDVKM. This CDR3 is CASSVGTVWEKLFF. For the CDR3, the DNA is TGTGCCAGCAGCGTAGGGACAGTTTGGGAAAAACTGTTTTTT. The entire variable domain, with the rest obtained from reference TRBV28 and TRBJ1-4, is as follows: DVKVTQSSRYLVKRTGEKVFLECVQDMDHENMFWYRQDPGLGLRLIYFSYDVKMKEKGDIPEGYSVSREKKERFSLILESASTNQTSMYLCASSVGTVWEKLFFGSGTQLSVL.

The chain has TRBV7-8 and TRBJ2-5; D gene unclear. The germline gives CDR1 SGHVS, CDR2 FQNEAQ. The CDR3 is 13 amino acids. Between the trimmed V and J ends, which lost 5 bases and 4 bases, there was a span of 11 bases. CDR3 bases: TGTGCCAGCAGCCCTTCAGATGTAGAGACCCAGTACTTC. Residues: CASSPSDVETQYF.

Here the CDR3 reads CASKTSVESWSPLHF. CDR3 bases: TGTGCCAGTAAAACCTCAGTGGAGAGCTGGTCACCCCTCCACTTT. This chain uses TRBV19 with TRBJ1-6, with D uncertain. Germline CDR1 reads LNHDA; CDR2 reads SQIVND (reference sequence). The CDR3 extends over 15 amino acids. The V and J ends lost 7 bases and 10 bases respectively, with 20 bases between them. Full variable domain (rest looked up from reference TRBV19 and TRBJ1-6): DGGITQSPKYLFRKEGQNVTLSCEQNLNHDAMYWYRQDPGQGLRLIYYSQIVNDFQKGDIAEGYSVSREKKESFPLTVTSAQKNPTAFYLCASKTSVESWSPLHFGNGTRLTVT.

To note about this clone: This same CDR3 is encoded by further DNA sequences in the sample. The rearrangement uses TRBV7-2 and TRBJ2-7; 8 bases match TRBD2. Trimming cost V 1 base and J 1 base; bases outside gene matches: 3. The CDR3 length is 15 residues. Germline V lookup: CDR1 SGHTA, CDR2 FQGNSA. The CDR3 sequence: CASSLDAGGSYEQYF. The CDR3 DNA is TGTGCCAGCAGCTTAGATGCGGGAGGTTCCTACGAGCAGTACTTC.

The chain joins TRBV6-4 to TRBJ2-5; unclear D gene. The germline CDR1 and CDR2 sequences are MRHNA and SNTAGT. The CDR3 consists of 13 residues. V was cut by 8 bases and J by 1 base, with 11 bases left in between. Written as DNA, the CDR3 is TGTGCCAGCGGATTCTGGGCCCAAGAGACCCAGTACTTC. The encoded protein is CASGFWAQETQYF.

The chain recombines TRBV7-2 with TRBJ2-1; no firm D call. V was pared by 2 bases and J by 5 bases, with 13 bases between. This CDR3 is 15 amino acids long. Germline CDR1 and CDR2: SGHTA and FQGNSA. CDR3 in DNA: TGTGCCAGCAGCTTATCGGCGCAACCCCACAATGAGCAGTTCTTC. Its protein is CASSLSAQPHNEQFF.

This chain joins TRBV7-2 and TRBJ1-4; no clear D gene. Trimming shortened V by 4 bases and J by 8 bases, and 14 bases separated the two germline ends. Germline loops: CDR1 SGHTA, CDR2 FQGNSA. CDR3 size: 14 residues. CDR3 loop: CASSYGGKFEKLFF. DNA of the CDR3: TGTGCCAGCAGCTACGGAGGGAAATTCGAAAAACTGTTTTTT.

Worth noting for this clone: In the same sample, other DNA sequences code for this CDR3. The rearrangement links TRBV10-3 to TRBJ1-2, with 7 bases matching TRBD1. The CDR3 is 15 amino acids. CDR1 and CDR2 from the germline V gene are ENHRY and SYGVKD. J gave up 0 bases and V 2 bases, and 3 bases lay outside the gene matches. CDR3 DNA: TGTGCCATCAGTGAGGGACAGGCTACTAACTATGGCTACACCTTC. Translating gives CAISEGQATNYGYTF.

The chain combines TRBV5-1 with TRBJ2-1; D may be TRBD1 or TRBD2 (6 bases each). Trimming stripped 4 bases from V and 6 bases from J, with 17 bases between. Germline CDR1 SGHRS, CDR2 YFSETQ. CDR3 length equals 15 residues. CDR3: CASSEGGLLSNEQFF. The DNA for the CDR3 is TGCGCCAGCAGCGAAGGGGGACTCCTCAGCAATGAGCAGTTCTTC. Full variable domain (remainder filled in from reference TRBV5-1 and TRBJ2-1): KAGVTQTPRYLIKTRGQQVTLSCSPISGHRSVSWYQQTPGQGLQFLFEYFSETQRNKGNFPGRFSGRQFSNSRSEMNVSTLELGDSALYLCASSEGGLLSNEQFFGPGTRLTVL.

This clone has only a few counts. Other DNA sequences in the same sample also yield this CDR3. In DNA form, the CDR3 reads TGCGCCAGCAGCTTGGGTCAAGAGACCCAGTACTTC. Protein: CASSLGQETQYF. This chain links TRBV5-1 with TRBJ2-5; D ambiguous. The ends were cut back, 0 bases at V and 2 bases at J, with 2 bases in the middle. Germline values: CDR1 SGHRS, CDR2 YFSETQ. The CDR3 runs 12 residues.

Worth noting for this clone: The same CDR3 is also encoded by other DNA sequences in this sample. The chain couples TRBV7-9 to TRBJ2-2; D ambiguous. CDR3 length: 13 residues. Deletions cut 1 base from V and 7 bases from J, with 7 bases between. Germline V lookup: CDR1 SEHNR, CDR2 FQNEAQ (reference sequence). The DNA of the CDR3 is TGTGCCAGCAGCTTAGAAGGATTCGGGGAGCTGTTTTTT. Amino acid sequence: CASSLEGFGELFF.

V gene TRBV6-1 combines with J gene TRBJ1-1; no definite D call. The germline gives CDR1 MNHNS, CDR2 SASEGT. Trimming stripped 6 bases from V and 3 bases from J, with 11 bases between. The CDR3 length is 13 residues. As DNA, the CDR3 is TGTGCCAGCAGGGAACGGCTCTACACTGAAGCTTTCTTT. Amino acids: CASRERLYTEAFF.

The chain has TRBV19 and TRBJ1-5, with D unclear. The CDR3 loop spans 13 amino acids. Looked up from germline, CDR1 is LNHDA and CDR2 is SQIVND (reference sequence). V was clipped by 6 bases and J by 5 bases, with 11 bases between them. The CDR3 region is CASSPDRYQPQHF. DNA of the CDR3: TGTGCCAGTAGCCCAGACCGTTATCAGCCCCAGCATTTT.

Here the CDR3 DNA reads TGTGCCAGCAGTTTTTTGCGGGACTCGTCACAAGAGACCCAGTACTTC. Translated: CASSFLRDSSQETQYF. The chain has TRBV28 and TRBJ2-5; possible D gene TRBD2, 6 bases. This CDR3 region has 16 residues. The germline CDR1 and CDR2 sequences are MDHEN and SYDVKM. V shed 3 bases and J shed 2 bases, with 16 bases lying between them.

The chain is built from TRBV7-9 and TRBJ2-1; 9 bases are a match to TRBD2. The germline V gene encodes CDR1 SEHNR and CDR2 FQNEAQ (reference sequence). The ends lost 5 bases at V and 5 bases at J; junction bases unmatched: 7. CDR3 length: 15 amino acids. Here the CDR3 DNA reads TGTGCCAGCAGCCCACAGACTAGCGGACACAATGAGCAGTTCTTC. It is translated as CASSPQTSGHNEQFF.

Remarks on this clone: This sample includes further DNA sequences coding for the same CDR3. J is TRBJ1-1 and V is TRBV7-2; no clear D. In germline, CDR1 is SGHTA, CDR2 FQGNSA. This CDR3 has 15 residues. V was clipped by 1 base and J by 0 bases, with 9 bases between them. The CDR3 nucleotides read TGTGCCAGCAGCTTAGTAGGGCAGGTGAACACTGAAGCTTTCTTT. As protein: CASSLVGQVNTEAFF.

V gene TRBV7-2 combines with J gene TRBJ2-5; D perhaps matches TRBD2 (6 bases). The CDR3 covers 14 residues. CDR1 is SGHTA, CDR2 FQGNSA, per germline. Trimming removed 6 bases at V and 1 base at J, with 12 bases between. CDR3 nucleotides: TGTGCCAGCAGAAGCGGGCGGACCCAAGAGACCCAGTACTTC. It is translated as CASRSGRTQETQYF.

J is TRBJ2-7 and V is TRBV30, with D uncertain. Germline values: CDR1 GTSNPN, CDR2 SVGIG (reference sequence). Trimming removed 0 bases at V and 1 base at J, with 10 bases between. This CDR3 contains 14 residues. CDR3 loop: CAWSVSGLSYEQYF. The CDR3 DNA sequence: TGTGCCTGGAGTGTCTCTGGGTTGTCCTACGAGCAGTACTTC. The whole variable domain, filled in from reference TRBV30 and TRBJ2-7, reads SQTIHQWPATLVQPVGSPLSLECTVEGTSNPNLYWYRQAAGRGLQLLFYSVGIGQISSEVPQNLSASRPQDRQFILSSKKLLLSDSGFYLCAWSVSGLSYEQYFGPGTRLTVT.

J is TRBJ1-2 and V is TRBV6-1, with 9 bases identical to TRBD1. The CDR3 totals 14 residues. CDR1 is MNHNS and CDR2 is SASEGT in the germline V gene. Trimming removed 6 bases from V and 3 bases from J; junction bases left unmatched: 5. The DNA for the CDR3 is TGTGCCAGCAGGGACCGGGACAGGGACTATGGCTACACCTTC. Translation gives CASRDRDRDYGYTF.

The rearrangement joins TRBV6-4 to TRBJ2-7, with no clear D. The germline V gene has CDR1 MRHNA and CDR2 SNTAGT. Trimming took 0 bases from V and 3 from J, leaving 21 bases between them. The CDR3 is made up of 18 amino acids. In DNA, the CDR3 is TGTGCCAGCAGTGACTCGGGAATCCCCTCCGTCTTGGGCTACGAGCAGTACTTC. Translating gives CASSDSGIPSVLGYEQYF.

As for this clone: Other DNA sequences in this sample translate to the same CDR3. This sequence joins TRBV19 and TRBJ2-7; D unresolved. Per germline, CDR1 LNHDA and CDR2 SQIVND (reference sequence). V shed 3 bases and J shed 6 bases, with 21 bases lying between them. This CDR3 is built from 16 residues. The CDR3 DNA follows: TGTGCCAGTAGTATCTGGGATAACTCCCCTTTCCGCGAGCAGTACTTC. Translated, it gives CASSIWDNSPFREQYF.

The chain combines TRBV5-4 with TRBJ1-2, with D possibly TRBD1 on 6 matching bases. Germline CDR1 is SGHNT and CDR2 is YYREEE (reference sequence). The V gene lost 4 bases and the J gene lost 2 bases, with 21 bases spanning the gap. This CDR3 spans 17 amino acids. CDR3: CASSAGQRTVSNYGYTF. CDR3 nucleotide sequence: TGTGCCAGCAGCGCCGGACAGAGGACAGTTTCGAACTATGGCTACACCTTC.

The chain carries TRBV2 and TRBJ2-1; D possibly matches TRBD1 or TRBD2 (5 bases each). Per the germline V gene, CDR1 is SNHLY and CDR2 is FYNNEI. The CDR3 covers 14 residues. Trimming cost V 6 bases and J 9 bases, with 18 bases left between them. CDR3 sequence (DNA): TGTGCCAGCAGCGTAGGTAGGGAGAGGGGTGAGCAGTTCTTC. Translating it yields CASSVGRERGEQFF.

The chain combines TRBV28 with TRBJ2-3; TRBD2 agrees at 11 bases. The CDR3 totals 15 residues. Unmatched junction bases numbered 8, after V lost 5 bases and J lost 7 bases. Looked up from germline, CDR1 is MDHEN and CDR2 is SYDVKM. The chain's CDR3 is CASSQIAGGAYTQYF. The CDR3 coding sequence is TGTGCCAGCAGTCAAATAGCGGGGGGGGCTTATACGCAGTATTTT.

About this clone: The sample carries other DNA sequences with the same CDR3. The chain recombines TRBV9 with TRBJ1-1; 11 bases agree with TRBD1. This CDR3 contains 14 residues. Losses at the gene ends were 2 bases for V and 4 bases for J; bases not matched to a gene: 1. Germline V gene data show CDR1 as SGDLS and CDR2 as YYNGEE. In nucleotides, the CDR3 is TGTGCCAGCAGCGTGGGACAGGGGGGCACTGAAGCTTTCTTT. Protein product: CASSVGQGGTEAFF. The full variable domain, its missing parts supplied by reference TRBV9 and TRBJ1-1, is DSGVTQTPKHLITATGQRVTLRCSPRSGDLSVYWYQQSLDQGLQFLIQYYNGEERAKGNILERFSAQQFPDLHSELNLSSLELGDSALYFCASSVGQGGTEAFFGQGTRLTVV.

The J gene is TRBJ2-7, the V gene TRBV12-5; D might be TRBD1 or TRBD2, each matching 10 bases. V lost 3 bases, J lost 0 bases, and 21 bases lay in between. CDR1 and CDR2 (germline): LGHNT, FRNRAP. The CDR3 has 18 amino acids. CDR3 sequence: CASGFRGQGTSDSYEQYF. The CDR3 nucleotides are TGTGCTAGTGGTTTCCGGGGACAGGGGACTAGCGACTCCTACGAGCAGTACTTC.